The TCR beta chain described here comes from a study of T cell changes during pregnancy in multiple sclerosis. Assay: immunoSEQ multiplex PCR; the TCRdb copy retains only in-frame clones and omits some. The data contain over 45,000 clones, more than 85% of them singletons. V was cut by 0 bases and J by 5 bases, with 17 bases left in between. CDR1 is MNHNS and CDR2 is SASEGT in the germline V gene. The CDR3 spans 17 residues. The TCR was taken from a female donor with multiple sclerosis, enrolled in a pregnancy study. The chain recombines TRBV6-1 with TRBJ1-3; D ambiguous. Sequenced here: CD4+ T cells from peripheral blood mononuclear cells, sampled in the third trimester of pregnancy. The CDR3 coding sequence is TGTGCCAGCAGTGAAGCAAGCGGCCCCATAACGAGAAACACCATATATTTT. Translation: CASSEASGPITRNTIYF.